The rows below give T cell receptor beta chains drawn from one sample of a study of T-cell reconstitution after alpha-beta-depleted transplantation in children. TCRdb re-called the PCR reads through MiXCR, storing one row per CDR3 protein. The sample comprises fewer than 350,000 distinct CDR3 sequences, roughly 7.8% of which are singletons, and over 7.5% rests with the top ten. Sequencing used peripheral blood, obtained 360 days after TCRalphabeta/CD19-depleted stem cell transplant. These receptors originate from a female patient aged 2 to 10 who had a stem cell transplant for Fanconi anemia, so the T cells may come from the graft donor. Each CDR3 is given with its conserved first and last residue. The D gene is left open where the match is weak. Rows give clone size only sometimes, using once, few, many, or a class for an expanded clone.

v_gene: TRBV28; j_gene: TRBJ2-1; d_gene: TRBD2; abundance: many; CDR3nt: TGTGCCAGCAGCAGACTAGCGGGGGAATTCAATGAGCAGTTCTTC; CDR3aa: CASSRLAGEFNEQFF
v_gene: TRBV10-3; j_gene: TRBJ2-3; d_gene: TRBD2; abundance: few; CDR3nt: TGTGCCATCAGTGAGTTCCCCGGGACTAGCGGGGGGGGAGACACAGATACGCAGTATTTT; CDR3aa: CAISEFPGTSGGGDTDTQYF
v_gene: TRBV30; j_gene: TRBJ1-2; d_gene: NA; abundance: once; CDR3nt: TGTGCCTTGGAGCCTTCCTATGGCTACACCTTC; CDR3aa: CALEPSYGYTF
v_gene: TRBV7-2; j_gene: TRBJ1-2; d_gene: NA; abundance: NA; CDR3nt: TGTGCCAGCAGCTCCAAAAACCCAGCGGTTAACTATGGCTACACCTTC; CDR3aa: CASSSKNPAVNYGYTF
v_gene: TRBV20-1; j_gene: TRBJ1-1; d_gene: NA; abundance: many; CDR3nt: TGCAGTAGAAACAGGAGGAACACTGAAGCTTTCTTT; CDR3aa: CSRNRRNTEAFF
v_gene: TRBV7-9; j_gene: TRBJ2-3; d_gene: NA; abundance: many; CDR3nt: TGTGCCAGCAGCCCCCCGGGACTGCGCACAGACTCGCAGTATTTT; CDR3aa: CASSPPGLRTDSQYF
v_gene: TRBV27; j_gene: TRBJ2-3; d_gene: NA; abundance: NA; CDR3nt: TGTGCCAGCAGTTTAATTACCGGACTTCTAGCAACTAGCACAGATACGCAGTATTTT; CDR3aa: CASSLITGLLATSTDTQYF
v_gene: TRBV5-4; j_gene: TRBJ2-1; d_gene: TRBD1; abundance: few; CDR3nt: TGTGCCAGCAGCGCCCGACAGGGGGAGGATTGGGAAAAGCAGTTCTTC; CDR3aa: CASSARQGEDWEKQFF
v_gene: TRBV18; j_gene: TRBJ1-5; d_gene: NA; abundance: few; CDR3nt: TGTGCCAGCTCACCGGGTTGGAGCGGCTATAGCAATCAGCCCCAGCATTTT; CDR3aa: CASSPGWSGYSNQPQHF
v_gene: TRBV7-2; j_gene: TRBJ2-2; d_gene: NA; abundance: many; CDR3nt: TGTGCCAGCAGCTTATCGGCTGCGAACACCGGGGAGCTGTTTTTT; CDR3aa: CASSLSAANTGELFF
v_gene: TRBV20-1; j_gene: TRBJ2-3; d_gene: NA; abundance: many; CDR3nt: TGCAGTGCAACCCTGGGACTACGTTCACAGGGGGATACGCAGTATTTT; CDR3aa: CSATLGLRSQGDTQYF
v_gene: TRBV4-1; j_gene: TRBJ2-1; d_gene: NA; abundance: many; CDR3nt: TGCGCCAGCAGCCAAGATGCCCCCCACATGGAGCACAATGAGCAGTTCTTC; CDR3aa: CASSQDAPHMEHNEQFF
v_gene: TRBV4-1; j_gene: TRBJ2-1; d_gene: TRBD2; abundance: few; CDR3nt: TGCGCCAGCAGCCAAGATAGGACCCCCCTATTAGCGGGAGTCTACAATGAGCAGTTCTTC; CDR3aa: CASSQDRTPLLAGVYNEQFF
v_gene: TRBV6-1; j_gene: TRBJ2-2; d_gene: TRBD2; abundance: few; CDR3nt: TGTGCCAGCACTCGACGGGGGGGCTCACCCGGGATCGGGGAGCTGTTTTTT; CDR3aa: CASTRRGGSPGIGELFF
v_gene: TRBV3-1; j_gene: TRBJ2-7; d_gene: NA; abundance: few; CDR3nt: TGTGCCAGCAGCAGGGATTTGGCCTACTACGAGCAGTACTTC; CDR3aa: CASSRDLAYYEQYF
v_gene: TRBV7-2; j_gene: TRBJ1-2; d_gene: NA; abundance: NA; CDR3nt: TGTGCCAGCAGCTTAGCCAGGGCTAACTATGGCTACACCTTC; CDR3aa: CASSLARANYGYTF
v_gene: TRBV20-1; j_gene: TRBJ1-6; d_gene: TRBD1; abundance: once; CDR3nt: TGCAGTGCTCGAGGGACAGGATTTTATAATTCACCCCTCCACTTT; CDR3aa: CSARGTGFYNSPLHF
v_gene: TRBV21-1; j_gene: TRBJ2-7; d_gene: NA; abundance: NA; CDR3nt: TGTGCCAGCAGCAAAGTCAACCTCAGGGGCGGCGACTACGAGCAGTACTTC; CDR3aa: CASSKVNLRGGDYEQYF
v_gene: TRBV29-1; j_gene: TRBJ1-2; d_gene: TRBD1; abundance: many; CDR3nt: TGCAGCGTTGTAGGACAGGGGGCCTACACCTTC; CDR3aa: CSVVGQGAYTF
v_gene: TRBV7-3; j_gene: TRBJ2-1; d_gene: NA; abundance: many; CDR3nt: TGTGCCAGCAGCTTAAATCTGTTAGAAAGCAATGAGCAGTTCTTC; CDR3aa: CASSLNLLESNEQFF
v_gene: TRBV28; j_gene: TRBJ1-2; d_gene: NA; abundance: many; CDR3nt: TGTGCCAGCAGTTCCGGACAGAATAACTATGGCTACACCTTC; CDR3aa: CASSSGQNNYGYTF
v_gene: TRBV28; j_gene: TRBJ1-2; d_gene: NA; abundance: many; CDR3nt: TGTGCCAGCAGTTTATTCGAGCAAGGAAGATATGGCTACACCTTC; CDR3aa: CASSLFEQGRYGYTF
v_gene: TRBV29-1; j_gene: TRBJ2-3; d_gene: TRBD2; abundance: many; CDR3nt: TGCAGCGTAAGGACTAGCGGTACAGATACGCAGTATTTT; CDR3aa: CSVRTSGTDTQYF
v_gene: TRBV5-1; j_gene: TRBJ2-1; d_gene: NA; abundance: many; CDR3nt: TGCGCCAGCAGCTTGGGGTGGGATGAGCAGTTCTTC; CDR3aa: CASSLGWDEQFF
v_gene: TRBV20-1; j_gene: TRBJ1-5; d_gene: NA; abundance: many; CDR3nt: TGCAGTGCTCGACCCCGTAATCAGCCCCAGCATTTT; CDR3aa: CSARPRNQPQHF
v_gene: TRBV7-9; j_gene: TRBJ2-1; d_gene: NA; abundance: many; CDR3nt: TGTGCCAGCAGCCCCTGGAGTGTAAGGGCCCGCTCCTACAATGAGCAGTTCTTC; CDR3aa: CASSPWSVRARSYNEQFF
v_gene: TRBV27; j_gene: TRBJ2-5; d_gene: NA; abundance: many; CDR3nt: TGTGCCACATCCCCCCAGGGTGGAGAGACCCAGTACTTC; CDR3aa: CATSPQGGETQYF
v_gene: TRBV20-1; j_gene: TRBJ1-1; d_gene: NA; abundance: NA; CDR3nt: TGCAGCTGCTTCTCCCTTTGGGGAATGAACACTGAAGCTTTCTTT; CDR3aa: CSCFSLWGMNTEAFF
v_gene: TRBV30; j_gene: TRBJ2-5; d_gene: NA; abundance: NA; CDR3nt: TGTGCCTGGAGTGTACGACACCAAGAGACCCAGTACTTC; CDR3aa: CAWSVRHQETQYF